This TCR beta chain was sequenced for a study of long-term antiretroviral therapy in people with HIV (dated by TCRdb to about 2022). In terms of the full investigation: The earliest samples were collected approximately a decade before the 2015 WHO recommendation for immediate ART, a period when ART was typically delayed until CD4 counts fell. A total of fewer than 200 cryopreserved PBMC samples were contributed to the cohort by 30 adults with confirmed HIV infection, with samples collected serially over a mean of 6 years (range 1-12). Test extractions of a monoclonal T-cell line alongside fewer than 40 polyclonal samples showed no cross-contamination during QIAcube processing. Whether ART initiation and durable HIV suppression were associated with changes in peripheral blood TRB repertoire composition and diversity was tested in a retrospective serial study. Among the roughly 30 participants with HIV, eleven to twelve were female. Paper-wide results and their limitations: Limited PBMC availability meant only the TCR beta chain was sequenced, without alpha chain pairing. At every time point, the repertoire was dominated by expanded TRB clones first identified before ART initiation, although this dominance fluctuated and, in many PLHIV, declined after ART. Starting ART was linked to a significant rise in TRB diversity, yet even after long-term ART the diversity remained significantly lower than in transplant donor controls. Samples dated from about 2003 to 2018, and the ART regimens used may be less effective than current ones. HIV repertoires had narrower CDR3 length ranges than controls, and the network structure suggested an antigen-experienced repertoire that shifted only slightly toward naive after ART. Because pre-ART samples had limited cell numbers, profiling was done on unsorted PBMC rather than on sorted CD4+ and CD8+ T cells. No data were available on ART adherence, viral resistance or therapy changes, limiting inferences about post-ART repertoire changes.

Inclusion was restricted to participants for whom at least one PBMC sample before ART initiation and at least two post-ART samples were available. All participants with HIV were treated in the United States of America. Before DNA extraction, cryopreserved samples of roughly 0.9-11 million PBMC were thawed and washed. At the time of the earliest PBMC sample, participants with HIV were aged between about 20 and 55 years. PBMC samples were contributed by each participant from 1-4 timepoints before ART initiation and 2-8 timepoints after ART initiation, with a median of 7 samples. For every participant, serial HIV viral load, CD4+ T-cell count, ART history and demographic data were obtained. Using a Qiagen kit on a QIAcube, genomic DNA was extracted from unsorted PBMC, with samples processed in batches of 12. The immunoSEQ hsTCRB v3.0 assay was used at survey level resolution to sequence the TRB variable region. The targeted TRB sequencing depth was about 40,000-55,000 T-cell genomes per sample. Pooled TRB libraries were sequenced on an Illumina MiSeq with a v3 150-cycle kit. In the original analysis: Repertoire analysis ran in R within a reproducible Nextflow workflow covering QC, data transformation and analysis. LymphoSeq2, an R package for exploring AIRR-Seq data, was used to implement custom analyses. A few samples that produced fewer than 5000 total TRB sequences were removed, so approximately 190 HIV repertoires were analyzed. Of the 188 retained HIV repertoires, almost 60 were collected before and roughly 130 after ART initiation. Each repertoire was downsampled to 5000 TRB nucleotide sequences, and summary statistics were averaged across 100 downsampling iterations. TRB sequences were retained for analysis only if CDR3 regions of at least seven amino acids were present. A Shannon entropy-derived clonality score and the Gini coefficient were used to measure diversity. In repertoire networks, the top 5000 CDR3 amino acid sequences were linked whenever an edit distance of one separated two sequences. GLIPH2 predicted antigen specificity groups and MHC restriction for TRB CDR3 amino acid sequences. Known CMV, EBV, HIV or tissue antigen associations were flagged by matching CDR3 amino acid sequences against VDJdb and McPAS-TCR. Pre-ART, post-ART and control groups were compared with Wilcoxon signed-rank tests and Holm-Bonferroni correction. TCRdb's version of the immuneACCESS table is confined to in-frame rearrangements and falls short of the full clone set. An unresolved V gene accounts for under half of the shortfall where checked; the remainder is of unknown origin. D and trimming were read from the DNA, whereas the V and J calls and clone size are those reported in that table. Recorded for this sample are 20,000 to 25,000 clones; about 77% of them occurred a single time. More than 4% of the sample goes to the ten largest clones.

With respect to this clone: Its antigen is unknown. No much larger clone exists at a distance of one base, and base qualities are not known.

The sequencing used unsorted PBMCs, collected 0.5 years after starting antiretroviral therapy. The receptor was derived from a woman in her forties with HIV.

The DNA reads as follows: TGTGCCAGCAGTGGGACAGGGAAGAGGTCACCCCTCCACTTT. It translates to CASSGTGKRSPLHF. The chain uses TRBV2 and TRBJ1-6, with 8 central nucleotides matching TRBD1. Ends trimmed: V by 4 bases, J by 10 bases; bases unmatched to a gene: 6. From cysteine to phenylalanine, the CDR3 is 14 amino acids long. Left in the record is the CDR3 DNA by itself, 42 bases read in frame from the first base. For CDR1 and CDR2, the germline V gene lists SNHLY and FYNNEI.